Listed here are 4 T cell receptor beta chains from one sample, sequenced in a study of cytomegalovirus exposure and HLA in healthy donors. Amplification used 60 Vbeta primers and 13 Jbeta primers. This table comes from immunoSEQ multiplex PCR, and its TCRdb copy is limited to in-frame clones, with some not included. Counted here are under 150,000 clones, roughly 69% occurring once; the ten biggest clones make up roughly 3%. The sequenced material came from PBMCs. The receptors originated from a human donor in good health.

J is TRBJ2-5 and V is TRBV2, with 8 nucleotides matching TRBD2. The J call may be incorrect, as the DNA end agrees better with TRBJ2-7. CDR1 and CDR2 from the germline V gene are SNHLY and FYNNEI. This CDR3 has 12 amino acids. Here the CDR3 DNA reads TGTGCCAGCTGGAAGCGGGAGTACGAGCAGTACTTC. This encodes CASWKREYEQYF.

The chain links TRBV5-5 to TRBJ1-2, with D possibly being TRBD1 (5 bases). CDR1 is SGHKS, CDR2 YYEKEE, per germline (reference sequence). Trimming removed 2 bases from V and 3 bases from J, with 8 bases in between. The CDR3 length is 13 residues. The CDR3, as DNA: TGTGCCAGCAGCTTATGGGGCCACTATGGCTACACCTTC. Translated: CASSLWGHYGYTF. The full variable domain, in which reference TRBV5-5 and TRBJ1-2 provide the parts outside the CDR3, is DAGVTQSPTHLIKTRGQQVTLRCSPISGHKSVSWYQQVLGQGPQFIFQYYEKEERGRGNFPDRFSARQFPNYSSELNVNALLLGDSALYLCASSLWGHYGYTFGSGTRLTVV.

V usage is TRBV7-8 and J usage is TRBJ2-6; no reliable D call. From germline, CDR1 is SGHVS and CDR2 FQNEAQ. V lost 3 bases to trimming and J lost 4 bases, with 10 bases between them. There are 15 residues in the CDR3. The CDR3 sequence is CASSFGLPGANVLTF. In nucleotides, the CDR3 is TGTGCCAGCAGCTTTGGTCTACCAGGGGCCAACGTCCTGACTTTC.

This clone turned up a few times. This rearrangement joins TRBV19 to TRBJ2-7; 9 bases agree with TRBD2. After removal of 6 bases from V and 5 bases from J, the junction contained 20 bases not matched to a gene. Germline V CDR1 and CDR2: LNHDA, SQIVND (reference sequence). The CDR3 length is 18 residues. The CDR3 nucleotides are TGTGCCAGTAGCCGCCAGGGGATTGCGGGAGGGCCGGGTCACGAGCAGTACTTC. Translation gives CASSRQGIAGGPGHEQYF.